This T cell receptor (beta chain) comes out of a study of blood T cell repertoires in COVID-19. Study overall: Whether acute or convalescent, the COVID-19 samples came from the United States, Italy and Spain. The analysed material was cDNA or gDNA that came from T cells, B-cell-depleted T cells, or PBMCs.

The CDR3 totals 13 residues. The V gene's germline CDR1 is WSHSY and CDR2 SAAADI. V was pared by 2 bases and J by 8 bases, with 10 bases between. In the study's own analysis: Counts of nucleated cells, estimated from reference gene primer amplification, were obtained. Assay: immunoSEQ multiplex PCR; the TCRdb copy retains only in-frame clones and omits some. From that table come the V and J calls and clone size; the DNA was used to work out D and trimming. The data contain roughly 60,000 clones, over 75% of them singletons. Sequencing was done on a sample of peripheral blood. The chain couples TRBV10-2 to TRBJ1-5, with D perhaps TRBD1 (5 bases). The TCR was taken from a man older than 75 with acute or convalescent COVID-19. The chain's CDR3 is CASSEGQGEPQHF. The CDR3 DNA follows: TGCGCCAGCAGTGAGGGGCAGGGTGAGCCCCAGCATTTT.